This is a list of T cell receptor beta chains from one sample in a study of early T cells in non-severe SARS-CoV-2 infection. TCRdb used MiXCR to reprocess the 5' RACE reads, holding one entry per CDR3 protein. The repertoire consists of about 69,000 distinct CDR3 sequences, with over 3.5% occurring once and the leading ten covering roughly 3.6%. The specimen was whole blood, collected at baseline. These receptors originate from an adult who was a healthcare worker with PCR-confirmed SARS-CoV-2 infection or an uninfected control (not recorded which). The donor label of this sample is uncertain. CDR3s include the opening cysteine and the closing phenylalanine or tryptophan. The D gene is left open where the match is weak. Part of the rows lack a size; the others show once, few, many or a class for expanded clones.

d_call	v_call	clone_size	j_call	cdr3_aa	cdr3_nt
TRBD1	TRBV11-2	few	TRBJ2-3	CASSFSGTGVSTDTQYF	TGTGCCAGCAGCTTCTCCGGGACAGGGGTTAGCACAGATACGCAGTATTTT
NA	TRBV18	many	TRBJ1-6	CASSHSQGMDSPLHF	TGTGCCAGCTCACACTCCCAGGGGATGGATTCACCCCTCCACTTT
TRBD1	TRBV5-1	few	TRBJ1-6	CASSLTGTGPGISSPLHF	TGCGCCAGCAGCCTCACCGGGACAGGGCCCGGGATATCGTCACCCCTCCACTTT
NA	TRBV5-4	many	TRBJ2-1	CASSLKSGSRNEQFF	TGTGCCAGCAGCTTGAAGTCGGGGTCACGAAATGAGCAGTTCTTC
NA	TRBV28	many	TRBJ2-7	CASSFVSSYEQYF	TGTGCCAGCAGTTTTGTCAGTTCCTACGAGCAGTACTTC
TRBD1	TRBV29-1	NA	TRBJ1-2	CSDRQGDGYTF	TGCAGCGATCGTCAGGGGGATGGCTACACCTTC
NA	TRBV20-1	many	TRBJ1-2	CSAHVGRAYGYTF	TGCAGTGCGCATGTTGGCAGGGCCTATGGCTACACCTTC
NA	TRBV7-9	few	TRBJ1-1	CASSLGGTSEAFF	TGTGCCAGCAGCTTAGGGGGGACCTCTGAAGCTTTCTTT
TRBD2	TRBV6-4	many	TRBJ2-1	CASSEGTSGGAVQFF	TGTGCCAGCAGTGAAGGGACTAGCGGGGGGGCCGTTCAGTTCTTC
TRBD2	TRBV12-3/TRBV12-4	many	TRBJ2-5	CASSPMGGGTETQYF	TGTGCCAGCAGTCCCATGGGCGGGGGGACAGAGACCCAGTACTTC
TRBD1	TRBV15	few	TRBJ1-1	CATSGDRGLNTEAFF	TGTGCCACCAGCGGAGACAGGGGGCTGAATACTGAAGCTTTCTTT
TRBD1	TRBV5-1	few	TRBJ2-2	CASSPDPGQGGGELFF	TGCGCCAGCAGCCCAGATCCGGGACAGGGTGGCGGGGAGCTGTTTTTT
NA	TRBV20-1	many	TRBJ1-1	CSARDHRAGRTEAFF	TGCAGTGCTAGAGATCACCGGGCAGGGCGGACTGAAGCTTTCTTT
NA	TRBV7-9	NA	TRBJ1-4	CASSLTSIEEKLFF	TGTGCCAGCAGCTTAACCTCGATTGAGGAAAAACTGTTTTTT
NA	TRBV19	many	TRBJ1-2	CASSDTGFNYGYTF	TGTGCCAGTAGCGATACAGGATTCAACTATGGCTACACCTTC
NA	TRBV5-1	many	TRBJ2-1	CASSLGSGRTGYNEQFF	TGCGCCAGCAGCTTAGGATCGGGTCGAACGGGATACAATGAGCAGTTCTTC
NA	TRBV20-1	NA	TRBJ2-4	CSAQTGAKNIQYF	TGCAGTGCACAAACAGGGGCCAAAAACATTCAGTACTTC
NA	TRBV20-1	many	TRBJ1-2	CSARSTNYGYTF	TGCAGTGCTAGATCGACAAACTATGGCTACACCTTC
TRBD2	TRBV12-3/TRBV12-4	many	TRBJ2-3	CASRASGGGTDTQYF	TGTGCCAGCAGGGCTAGCGGGGGTGGCACAGATACGCAGTATTTT
NA	TRBV10-1	NA	TRBJ2-5	CASSVGTLQETQYF	TGCGCCAGCAGCGTCGGGACACTCCAAGAGACCCAGTACTTC
NA	TRBV6-5	NA	TRBJ1-4	CASSYGQGFEKLFF	TGTGCCAGCAGTTACGGCCAGGGTTTTGAAAAACTGTTTTTT
TRBD1	TRBV28	many	TRBJ2-1	CASSTTGTGGNEQFF	TGTGCCAGCAGTACAACCGGGACAGGGGGGAATGAGCAGTTCTTC
NA	TRBV12-3/TRBV12-4	few	TRBJ2-1	CASIKGSYNEQFF	TGTGCCAGCATAAAAGGATCCTACAATGAGCAGTTCTTC
NA	TRBV7-2	NA	TRBJ1-6	CASSLWGIYNSPLHF	TGTGCCAGCAGCTTATGGGGCATTTATAATTCACCCCTCCACTTT
TRBD2	TRBV6-5	few	TRBJ2-5	CASSPLAGAGETQYF	TGTGCCAGCAGTCCACTAGCGGGGGCAGGGGAGACCCAGTACTTC
NA	TRBV30	NA	TRBJ2-7	CAWSVSRFNYEQYF	TGTGCCTGGAGTGTCTCCAGGTTTAATTACGAGCAGTACTTC
TRBD1	TRBV29-1	many	TRBJ1-2	CSVGQGAGTGYGYTF	TGCAGCGTCGGACAGGGGGCGGGGACGGGCTATGGCTACACCTTC
NA	TRBV5-1	many	TRBJ1-1	CASSTQENTEAFF	TGCGCCAGCAGTACTCAGGAGAACACTGAAGCTTTCTTT
TRBD1	TRBV20-1	many	TRBJ1-5	CSLGGQGNQPQHF	TGCAGTTTAGGGGGACAGGGGAATCAGCCCCAGCATTTT
TRBD2	TRBV5-4	NA	TRBJ2-2	CASSLGRKRGTGELFF	TGTGCCAGCAGCTTGGGTAGGAAGCGGGGGACCGGGGAGCTGTTTTTT
TRBD2	TRBV10-2	many	TRBJ2-1	CASSDERGGLYNEQFF	TGCGCCAGCAGTGACGAGCGGGGGGGCCTGTACAATGAGCAGTTCTTC
NA	TRBV6-2/TRBV6-3	many	TRBJ2-1	CASNNRVSTTLVKWSEQFF	TGTGCCAGCAATAACAGGGTTTCTACTACTCTCGTCAAATGGAGTGAGCAGTTCTTC
NA	TRBV20-1	few	TRBJ2-7	CSARDPRGAYYEQYF	TGCAGTGCTAGAGATCCTCGGGGGGCCTACTACGAGCAGTACTTC
NA	TRBV24-1	NA	TRBJ2-1	CATSDFGRGRGEQFF	TGTGCCACCAGTGATTTTGGCCGGGGGCGCGGTGAGCAGTTCTTC
NA	TRBV10-3	NA	TRBJ2-3	CAIRGSAYPSTDTQYF	TGTGCCATCAGGGGGTCAGCATATCCTAGCACAGATACGCAGTATTTT
TRBD2	TRBV11-2	many	TRBJ2-1	CASSFPLAGGPNEQFF	TGTGCCAGCAGCTTCCCTTTGGCGGGGGGGCCCAATGAGCAGTTCTTC
NA	TRBV5-1	many	TRBJ1-6	CASRYGENSPLHF	TGCGCCAGCAGGTATGGGGAGAATTCACCCCTCCACTTT
NA	TRBV11-1	many	TRBJ2-7	CASSLDASTAVAF	TGTGCCAGCAGCTTAGACGCCTCGACCGCAGTAGCCTTC
NA	TRBV28	NA	TRBJ1-3	CASDRSHSGNTIYF	TGTGCCTCTGACAGGTCTCACTCTGGAAACACCATATATTTT
NA	TRBV12-3/TRBV12-4	few	TRBJ1-5	CASSFPLRLHSNQPQHF	TGTGCCAGCAGTTTTCCCCTGCGACTCCATAGCAATCAGCCCCAGCATTTT
NA	TRBV20-1	many	TRBJ2-3	CGSDIPGSTDTQYF	TGCGGATCGGACATACCCGGGAGCACAGATACGCAGTATTTT
NA	TRBV7-6	many	TRBJ2-2	CASSSLRGGRTGELFF	TGTGCCAGCAGCTCCCTTCGAGGGGGACGGACCGGGGAGCTGTTTTTT
TRBD1	TRBV11-2	many	TRBJ2-3	CASSFKRTGPTDTQYF	TGTGCCAGCAGCTTTAAAAGGACAGGGCCCACAGATACGCAGTATTTT
NA	TRBV14	few	TRBJ2-3	CASSPYQGPTQYF	TGTGCCAGCAGCCCCTATCAGGGGCCTACGCAGTATTTT
TRBD2	TRBV20-1	many	TRBJ2-7	CSARARGGPYEQYF	TGCAGTGCTAGAGCACGGGGGGGGCCCTACGAGCAGTACTTC
TRBD1	TRBV12-3/TRBV12-4	NA	TRBJ2-3	CASSTYRGSTDTQYF	TGTGCCAGCAGCACCTACAGGGGGAGTACAGATACGCAGTATTTT
TRBD2	TRBV29-1	NA	TRBJ2-7	CSAGTGGATYEQYF	TGCAGCGCCGGGACCGGGGGGGCTACCTACGAGCAGTACTTC
NA	TRBV4-3	NA	TRBJ2-2	CASSQEMGLSGGELFF	TGCGCCAGCAGCCAAGAAATGGGACTGTCGGGCGGGGAGCTGTTTTTT
NA	TRBV5-1	NA	TRBJ2-2	CASRYGTENTGELFF	TGCGCCAGCAGGTATGGGACGGAGAACACCGGGGAGCTGTTTTTT
NA	TRBV29-1	few	TRBJ2-1	CSVDGAMYNEQFF	TGCAGCGTTGACGGGGCGATGTACAATGAGCAGTTCTTC
NA	TRBV12-3/TRBV12-4	many	TRBJ1-5	CASSLDQGSQPQHF	TGTGCCAGCAGTTTAGATCAGGGGAGTCAGCCCCAGCATTTT
NA	TRBV9	many	TRBJ2-3	CASSVDVTDTQYF	TGTGCCAGCAGCGTAGATGTCACAGATACGCAGTATTTT
TRBD2	TRBV7-9	NA	TRBJ2-3	CASSLAGTSHDTQYF	TGTGCCAGCAGCTTAGCCGGGACTAGTCACGATACGCAGTATTTT
NA	TRBV7-8	many	TRBJ2-3	CASSFPDTQYF	TGTGCCAGCAGCTTTCCAGATACGCAGTATTTT
TRBD1	TRBV7-9	NA	TRBJ1-1	CASSLDRVGRAFF	TGTGCCAGCAGCTTGGACAGGGTCGGAAGGGCTTTCTTT
NA	TRBV6-1	few	TRBJ1-1	CASSRTRDVAEAFF	TGTGCCAGCAGTAGGACGAGGGATGTTGCTGAAGCTTTCTTT
NA	TRBV20-1	many	TRBJ2-3	CSARALGATSTDTQYF	TGCAGTGCTAGAGCCCTGGGAGCCACTAGCACAGATACGCAGTATTTT
NA	TRBV6-6	few	TRBJ2-6	CASSIEGRSGANVLTF	TGTGCCAGCAGTATCGAGGGGCGCTCTGGGGCCAACGTCCTGACTTTC
TRBD1	TRBV20-1	few	TRBJ2-4	CSARAGQGLDIQYF	TGCAGTGCTAGAGCCGGACAGGGGTTGGACATTCAGTACTTC